Only a few counts were recorded for the clone carrying this T cell receptor (beta chain). This sample's time point: sample taken at primary tumor resection. Unsorted whole RNA from tumor, nontumor lung or frozen PBMC underwent sequencing. Donors were about 70 untreated early-stage non-small cell lung cancer patients. TCRdb used MiXCR to reprocess the 5' RACE reads, holding one entry per CDR3 protein. The repertoire holds some 87,000 distinct CDR3 sequences, with approximately 8.2% as singletons. The data originate from a study of spatial heterogeneity in lung cancer. Study overall: As counted in raw reads, each unique TCR and UMI combination appeared more than ten times on average.

V was pared by 6 bases and J by 6 bases, with 4 bases of the junction left unmatched. This CDR3 comprises 11 residues. Germline V gene lookup returns CDR1 SQVTM and CDR2 ANQGSEA. Material: PBMCs, obtained at surgery. The receptor's source is a male donor with early-stage non-small cell lung cancer. The chain has TRBV29-1 and TRBJ2-7, with 8 nucleotides matching TRBD2. The CDR3 bases are TGCAGCGTCCGACGGGGGGGCGAGCAGTACTTC. Its translation is CSVRRGGEQYF.